The source of this TCR beta chain is a study of chemoradiotherapy in HPV16-positive cancers. Remarks on this clone: The antigen remains undetermined.

The assay was immunoSEQ multiplex PCR, and TCRdb's table has in-frame clones only and misses some. The sample holds 3,000 to 4,000 clones, about 72% seen once. Study-wide points: During treatment, candidate HPV-specific clones and E7-related motifs expanded in tumor. For HPV16-positive patients, expanding HPV-responsive T cells associated with longer recurrence-free survival. Only a couple of HPV16-positive patients supplied the functional HPV-specificity definition.

Germline loops: CDR1 SGHNT, CDR2 YENEEA. This CDR3 has 17 residues. With 1 base removed from V and 5 bases from J, the gap between germline ends came to 17 bases. The receptor was isolated from a human donor with HPV-associated anogenital cancer. Source: tumor tissue, taken from a patient who underwent chemoradiotherapy. J is TRBJ2-2 and V is TRBV11-3; D remains ambiguous. CDR3 in DNA: TGTGCCAGCAGCTTAGCCGTAGAATCACCCGCGACCGGGGAGCTGTTTTTT. The encoded protein is CASSLAVESPATGELFF. Drawing the rest from reference TRBV11-3 and TRBJ2-2, the complete variable domain is EAGVVQSPRYKIIEKKQPVAFWCNPISGHNTLYWYLQNLGQGPELLIRYENEEAVDDSQLPKDRFSAERLKGVDSTLKIQPAELGDSAVYLCASSLAVESPATGELFFGEGSRLTVL.